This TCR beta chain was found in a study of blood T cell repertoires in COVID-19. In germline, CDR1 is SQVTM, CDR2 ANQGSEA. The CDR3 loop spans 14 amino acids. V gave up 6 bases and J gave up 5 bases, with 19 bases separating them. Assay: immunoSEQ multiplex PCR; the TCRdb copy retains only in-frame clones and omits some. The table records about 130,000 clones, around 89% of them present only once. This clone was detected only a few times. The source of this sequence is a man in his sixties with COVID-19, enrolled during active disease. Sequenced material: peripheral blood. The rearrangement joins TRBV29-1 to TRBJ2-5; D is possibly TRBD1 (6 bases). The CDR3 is CSVGGPTGFETQYF. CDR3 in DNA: TGCAGCGTAGGGGGACCGACAGGATTCGAGACCCAGTACTTC.